This TCR beta chain appears in the sequencing data of a study of cytomegalovirus exposure and HLA in healthy donors. Points from the study as a whole: There were reportedly fewer N-insertions in an Asian-associated ancestry cluster than the roughly 670-donor mean, in a later analysis. The study flagged approximately 180 TCR beta chains as cytomegalovirus-associated. Indistinguishability led to the exclusion of some V segments, TRBV6-2 and TRBV6-3 included. A previous analysis found most TCR beta V segments productive roughly 87% or roughly 30% of the time.

V was trimmed by 6 bases and J by 1 base, leaving 9 bases between them. Germline V lookup: CDR1 MNHNY, CDR2 SVGAGI (reference sequence). The CDR3 is 13 residues long. PCR employed 60 Vbeta and 13 Jbeta primers. Data came from immunoSEQ multiplex PCR; TCRdb stores just in-frame clones and leaves some out. The table records around 100,000 clones, roughly 80% of them present only once. A note on this clone: Its specificity is not known.

V and J are TRBV6-6 and TRBJ1-1; D unresolved. What was sequenced was PBMCs. This clonotype was obtained from a female donor in good health and CMV-seropositive. The CDR3 DNA is TGTGCCAGCAGCCGGTCTGGGAACACTGAAGCTTTCTTT. Residues: CASSRSGNTEAFF.